This T cell receptor beta chain emerged from a study of cytomegalovirus exposure and HLA in healthy donors. Findings and caveats of the study: Later analysis identified a missense DCLRE1C variant that was linked to TCR beta V- and J-gene trimming. Sequencing depth across donors, presence/absence analyses assumed, was roughly uniform.

As regards this clone: What it binds is unknown.

Use of 60 Vbeta and 13 Jbeta primers characterized the PCR. The method was immunoSEQ multiplex PCR; TCRdb's version includes in-frame clones alone and lacks a portion of them. The table shows over 150,000 clones, with around 86% occurring only once. The germline V and J ends were trimmed by 5 bases and 0 bases, with 17 bases remaining between them. The CDR3 consists of 16 residues. CDR1 and CDR2 from the germline V gene are SGHDN and FVKESK. The chain recombines TRBV14 with TRBJ2-7; a weak D match, TRBD2 (6 bases). The clonotype was recovered from a girl aged 2-10 years in good health and CMV-seropositive. The sample was PBMCs. CDR3 protein: CASSVASGEGSYEQYF. The CDR3 region has the DNA TGTGCCAGCAGCGTAGCTTCGGGGGAAGGCTCCTACGAGCAGTACTTC.